The clone carrying this TCR beta chain was seen at least ten times. Its cognate antigen is unknown. Researchers took RNA transcripts and amplified the TCR beta CDR3 regions from them. Carried out on the TCR CDR3, a first-round RT-PCR used the HTBI primer set. TCRdb called the multiplex PCR reads again in MiXCR, with one record for every CDR3 protein. The table has about 400,000 distinct CDR3 sequences, around 15% seen once. Germline lookup yields CDR1 MNHNS and CDR2 SASEGT. Trimming cost V 2 bases and J 4 bases, with 8 bases left between them. CDR3 length: 13 amino acids. Over 18 months, lack of ophthalmopathy progression marked Graves' hyperthyroidism as stable. This sample was included in a study of T cells in Graves' hyperthyroidism and ophthalmopathy. Study outcomes and limitations: Peripheral blood also featured most of the thyroid clonotypes expanded above 0.001.

The receptor's source is a young woman with Graves' hyperthyroidism. Sample: blood. The chain has TRBV6-1 and TRBJ1-1, with unresolved D. The CDR3 loop reads CASSEPGFTEAFF. The CDR3 bases are TGTGCCAGCAGTGAACCGGGGTTCACTGAAGCTTTCTTT.